This record looks at one T cell receptor beta chain sequence and its context. The data are from a study of T cells in Graves' hyperthyroidism and ophthalmopathy. The TCR beta CDR3 regions underwent amplification using RNA transcripts as the source. Initially, a first-round RT-PCR of the TCR CDR3 employed the HTBI primer set. TCRdb processed the multiplex PCR reads anew with MiXCR; each CDR3 protein has one entry. The sample lists approximately 500,000 distinct CDR3 sequences; under 60% were seen once. Newly diagnosed hyperthyroidism patients aged 18 to 65 years had disease lasting under 2 months. Together with thyroid ultrasound, orbital computed tomography, serum thyroxine and TRAb, clinical symptoms were used for diagnoses. The germline gives CDR1 SGHNT, CDR2 YYREEE (reference sequence). CDR3 length equals 14 residues. V was cut by 4 bases and J by 3 bases, with 14 bases left in between.

The sequence came from a woman aged 18 to 35 with Graves' hyperthyroidism. The rearrangement joins TRBV5-4 to TRBJ2-7; D possibly uses TRBD1 or TRBD2 (5 bases each). The sequencing input was peripheral blood or thyroid tissue (not recorded which). The CDR3: CASSQRGRNYEQYF. In DNA, the CDR3 is TGTGCCAGCAGCCAGAGGGGACGGAACTACGAGCAGTACTTC.